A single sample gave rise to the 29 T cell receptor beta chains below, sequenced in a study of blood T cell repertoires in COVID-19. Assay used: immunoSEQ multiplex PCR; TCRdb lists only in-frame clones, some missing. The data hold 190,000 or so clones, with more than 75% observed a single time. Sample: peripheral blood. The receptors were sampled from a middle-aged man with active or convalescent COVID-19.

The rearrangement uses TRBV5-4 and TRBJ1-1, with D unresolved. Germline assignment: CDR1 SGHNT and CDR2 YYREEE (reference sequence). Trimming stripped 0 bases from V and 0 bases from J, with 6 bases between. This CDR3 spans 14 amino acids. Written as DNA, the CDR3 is TGTGCCAGCAGCTTGGAACAACTGAACACTGAAGCTTTCTTT. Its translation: CASSLEQLNTEAFF. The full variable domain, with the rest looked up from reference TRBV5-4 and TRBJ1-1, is ETGVTQSPTHLIKTRGQQVTLRCSSQSGHNTVSWYQQALGQGPQFIFQYYREEENGRGNFPPRFSGLQFPNYSSELNVNALELDDSALYLCASSLEQLNTEAFFGQGTRLTVV.

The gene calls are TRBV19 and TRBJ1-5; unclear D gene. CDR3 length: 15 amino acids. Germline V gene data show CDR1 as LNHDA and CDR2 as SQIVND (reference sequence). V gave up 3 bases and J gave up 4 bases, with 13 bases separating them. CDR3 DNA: TGTGCCAGTAGTATTGCTCGCGGCGGGAATCAGCCCCAGCATTTT. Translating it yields CASSIARGGNQPQHF.

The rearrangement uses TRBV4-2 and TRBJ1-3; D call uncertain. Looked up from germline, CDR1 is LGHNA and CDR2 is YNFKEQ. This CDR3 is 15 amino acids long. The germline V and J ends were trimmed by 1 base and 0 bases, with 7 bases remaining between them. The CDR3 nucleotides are TGTGCCAGCAGCCAAGTTGGAGACTCTGGAAACACCATATATTTT. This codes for CASSQVGDSGNTIYF.

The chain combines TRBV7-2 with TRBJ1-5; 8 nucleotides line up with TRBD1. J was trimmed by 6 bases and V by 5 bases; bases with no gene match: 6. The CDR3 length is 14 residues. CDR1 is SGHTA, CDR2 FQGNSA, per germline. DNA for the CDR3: TGTGCCAGCAGCCCAGGGGGCGACGGTCAGCCCCAGCATTTT. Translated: CASSPGGDGQPQHF.

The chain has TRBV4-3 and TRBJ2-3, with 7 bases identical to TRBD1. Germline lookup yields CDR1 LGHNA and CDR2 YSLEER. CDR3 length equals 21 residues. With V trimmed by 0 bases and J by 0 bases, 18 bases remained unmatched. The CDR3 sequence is CASSQEPPRQGFLASTDTQYF. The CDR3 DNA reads TGCGCCAGCAGCCAAGAACCCCCCAGACAGGGCTTTCTAGCTAGCACAGATACGCAGTATTTT.

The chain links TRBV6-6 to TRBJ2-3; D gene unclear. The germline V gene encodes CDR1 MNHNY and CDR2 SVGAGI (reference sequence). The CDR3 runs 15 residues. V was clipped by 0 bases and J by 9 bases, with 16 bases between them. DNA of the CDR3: TGTGCCAGCAGTTACTCGAAGCAGGCGTATGAGACGCAGTATTTT. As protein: CASSYSKQAYETQYF.

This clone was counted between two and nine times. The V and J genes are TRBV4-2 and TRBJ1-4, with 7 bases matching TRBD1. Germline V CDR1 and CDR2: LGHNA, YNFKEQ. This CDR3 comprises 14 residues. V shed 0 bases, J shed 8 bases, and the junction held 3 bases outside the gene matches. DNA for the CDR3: TGTGCCAGCAGCCAAGACAGGGGGAGAGAAAAACTGTTTTTT. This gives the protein CASSQDRGREKLFF.

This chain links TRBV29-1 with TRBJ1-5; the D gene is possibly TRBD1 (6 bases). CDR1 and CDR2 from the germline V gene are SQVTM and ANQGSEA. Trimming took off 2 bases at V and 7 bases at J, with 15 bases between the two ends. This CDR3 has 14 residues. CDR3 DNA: TGCAGCGTTGAATCGGGGGGCCAAGGACAGCCCCAGCATTTT. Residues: CSVESGGQGQPQHF.

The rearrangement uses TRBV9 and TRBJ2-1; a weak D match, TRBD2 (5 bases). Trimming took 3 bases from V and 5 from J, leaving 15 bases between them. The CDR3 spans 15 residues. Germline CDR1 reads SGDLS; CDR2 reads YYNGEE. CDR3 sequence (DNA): TGTGCCAGCAGCGCCGGGGTTACGATAAACAATGAGCAGTTCTTC. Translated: CASSAGVTINNEQFF.

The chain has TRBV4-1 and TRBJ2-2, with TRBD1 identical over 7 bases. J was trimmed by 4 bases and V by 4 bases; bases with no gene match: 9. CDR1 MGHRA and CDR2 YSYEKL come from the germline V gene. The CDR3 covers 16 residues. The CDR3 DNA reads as TGCGCCAGCAGCCCGAGGGGGCCGTCGATCACCGGGGAGCTGTTTTTT. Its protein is CASSPRGPSITGELFF.

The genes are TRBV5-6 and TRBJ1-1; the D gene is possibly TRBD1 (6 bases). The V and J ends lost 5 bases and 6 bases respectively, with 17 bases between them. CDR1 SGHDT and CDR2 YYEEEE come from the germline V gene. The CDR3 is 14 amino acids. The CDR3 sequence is CASRKRGGRSEAFF. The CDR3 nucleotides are TGTGCCAGCAGAAAGAGAGGGGGTAGATCTGAAGCTTTCTTT.

As DNA, the CDR3 is TGCGCCAGCAGCGCGGAGGGGGCTGATACGCAGTATTTT. Protein sequence: CASSAEGADTQYF. The rearrangement uses TRBV5-1 and TRBJ2-3, with a weak D call TRBD1 (7 bases). The germline CDR1 and CDR2 sequences are SGHRS and YFSETQ. V shed 4 bases and J shed 6 bases, with 12 bases lying between them. CDR3 size: 13 residues. The full variable domain, with the rest looked up from reference TRBV5-1 and TRBJ2-3, is KAGVTQTPRYLIKTRGQQVTLSCSPISGHRSVSWYQQTPGQGLQFLFEYFSETQRNKGNFPGRFSGRQFSNSRSEMNVSTLELGDSALYLCASSAEGADTQYFGPGTRLTVL.

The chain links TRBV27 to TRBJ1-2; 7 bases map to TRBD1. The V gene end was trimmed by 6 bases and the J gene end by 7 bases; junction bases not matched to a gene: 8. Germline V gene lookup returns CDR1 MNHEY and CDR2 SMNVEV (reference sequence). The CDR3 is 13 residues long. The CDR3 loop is CASRPRQGPGYTF. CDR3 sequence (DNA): TGTGCCAGCAGACCCCGACAGGGCCCTGGCTACACCTTC.

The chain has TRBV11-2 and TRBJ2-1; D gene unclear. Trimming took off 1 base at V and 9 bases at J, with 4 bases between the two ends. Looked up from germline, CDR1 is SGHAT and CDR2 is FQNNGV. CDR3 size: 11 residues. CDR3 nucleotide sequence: TGTGCCAGCAGCTTAGCAATTGAGCAGTTCTTC. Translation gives CASSLAIEQFF.

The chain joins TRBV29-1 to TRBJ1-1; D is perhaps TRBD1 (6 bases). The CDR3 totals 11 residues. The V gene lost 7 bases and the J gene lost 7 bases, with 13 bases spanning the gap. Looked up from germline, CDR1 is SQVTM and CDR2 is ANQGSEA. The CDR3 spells CSGQDTSEAFF. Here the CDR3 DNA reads TGCAGCGGACAGGACACAAGTGAAGCTTTCTTT.

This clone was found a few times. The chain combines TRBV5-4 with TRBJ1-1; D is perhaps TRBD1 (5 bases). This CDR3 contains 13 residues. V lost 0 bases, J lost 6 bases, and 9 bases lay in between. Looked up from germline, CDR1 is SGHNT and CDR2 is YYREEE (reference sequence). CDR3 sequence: CASSLAGGAEAFF. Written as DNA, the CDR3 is TGTGCCAGCAGCTTGGCCGGGGGAGCTGAAGCTTTCTTT.

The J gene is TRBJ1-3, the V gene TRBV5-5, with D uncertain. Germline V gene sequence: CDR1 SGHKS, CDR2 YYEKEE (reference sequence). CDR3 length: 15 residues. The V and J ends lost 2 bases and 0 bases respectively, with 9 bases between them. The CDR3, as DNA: TGTGCCAGCAGCTTATTGGTCGGCTCTGGAAACACCATATATTTT. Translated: CASSLLVGSGNTIYF. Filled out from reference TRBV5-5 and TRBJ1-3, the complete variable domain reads DAGVTQSPTHLIKTRGQQVTLRCSPISGHKSVSWYQQVLGQGPQFIFQYYEKEERGRGNFPDRFSARQFPNYSSELNVNALLLGDSALYLCASSLLVGSGNTIYFGEGSWLTVV.

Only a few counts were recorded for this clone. The CDR3 reads CASSANPREANTEAFF. The CDR3 bases are TGTGCCAGCAGCGCCAACCCGAGGGAGGCGAACACTGAAGCTTTCTTT. The V call is TRBV9, the J call TRBJ1-1; D gene uncertain. This CDR3 is built from 16 residues. The germline V gene has CDR1 SGDLS and CDR2 YYNGEE. Trimming cost V 3 bases and J 1 base, with 16 bases left between them.

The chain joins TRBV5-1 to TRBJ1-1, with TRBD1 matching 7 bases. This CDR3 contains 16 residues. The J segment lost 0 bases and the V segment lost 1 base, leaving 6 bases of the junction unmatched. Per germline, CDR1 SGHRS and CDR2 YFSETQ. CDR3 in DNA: TGCGCCAGCAGCTTGTTGTTGGGACAGTTGAACACTGAAGCTTTCTTT. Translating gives CASSLLLGQLNTEAFF.

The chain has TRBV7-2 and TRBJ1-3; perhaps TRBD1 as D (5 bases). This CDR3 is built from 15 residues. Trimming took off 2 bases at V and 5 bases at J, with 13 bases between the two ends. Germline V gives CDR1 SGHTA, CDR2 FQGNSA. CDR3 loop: CASSLSGQGRNTIYF. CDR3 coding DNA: TGTGCCAGCAGCTTATCTGGCCAGGGTCGAAACACCATATATTTT.

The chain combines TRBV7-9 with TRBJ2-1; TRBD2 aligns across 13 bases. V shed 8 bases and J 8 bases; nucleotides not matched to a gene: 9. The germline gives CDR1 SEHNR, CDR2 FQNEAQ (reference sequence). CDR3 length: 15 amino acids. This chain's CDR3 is CASSETSGGRDEQFF. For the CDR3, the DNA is TGTGCCAGCTCAGAGACTAGCGGGGGGCGGGATGAGCAGTTCTTC.

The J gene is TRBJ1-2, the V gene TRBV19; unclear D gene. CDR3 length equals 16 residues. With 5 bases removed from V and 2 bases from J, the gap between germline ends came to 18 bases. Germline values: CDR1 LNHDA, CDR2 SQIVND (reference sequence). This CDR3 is CASSVGTRQRNYGYTF. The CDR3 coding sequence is TGTGCCAGTAGTGTAGGAACGAGGCAGAGAAACTATGGCTACACCTTC.

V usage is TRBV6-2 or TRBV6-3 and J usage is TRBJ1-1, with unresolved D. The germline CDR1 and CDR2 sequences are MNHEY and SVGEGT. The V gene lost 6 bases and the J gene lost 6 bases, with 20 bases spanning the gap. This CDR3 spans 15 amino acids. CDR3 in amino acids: CASSSHGMSRAEAFF. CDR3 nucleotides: TGTGCCAGCAGCTCCCATGGGATGTCGAGGGCTGAAGCTTTCTTT.

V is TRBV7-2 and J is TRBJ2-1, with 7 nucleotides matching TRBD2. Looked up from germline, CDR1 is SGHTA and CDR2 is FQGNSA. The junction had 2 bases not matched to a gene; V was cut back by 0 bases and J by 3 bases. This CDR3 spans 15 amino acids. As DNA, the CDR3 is TGTGCCAGCAGCTTAGCGCGCGGGGGCTACAATGAGCAGTTCTTC. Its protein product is CASSLARGGYNEQFF. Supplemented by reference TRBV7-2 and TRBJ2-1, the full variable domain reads GAGVSQSPSNKVTEKGKDVELRCDPISGHTALYWYRQSLGQGLEFLIYFQGNSAPDKSGLPSDRFSAERTGGSVSTLTIQRTQQEDSAVYLCASSLARGGYNEQFFGPGTRLTVL.

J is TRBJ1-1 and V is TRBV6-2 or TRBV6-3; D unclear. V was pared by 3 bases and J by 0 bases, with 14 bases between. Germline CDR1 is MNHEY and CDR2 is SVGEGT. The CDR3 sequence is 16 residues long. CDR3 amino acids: CASSYVSSFLNTEAFF. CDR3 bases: TGTGCCAGCAGTTATGTCTCCAGTTTCTTGAACACTGAAGCTTTCTTT.

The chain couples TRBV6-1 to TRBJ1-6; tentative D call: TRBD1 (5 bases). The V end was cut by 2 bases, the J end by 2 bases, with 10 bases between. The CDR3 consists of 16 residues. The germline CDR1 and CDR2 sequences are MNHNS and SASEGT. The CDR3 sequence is CASSETRGTYNSPLHF. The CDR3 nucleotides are TGTGCCAGCAGTGAAACAAGGGGTACCTATAATTCACCCCTCCACTTT.

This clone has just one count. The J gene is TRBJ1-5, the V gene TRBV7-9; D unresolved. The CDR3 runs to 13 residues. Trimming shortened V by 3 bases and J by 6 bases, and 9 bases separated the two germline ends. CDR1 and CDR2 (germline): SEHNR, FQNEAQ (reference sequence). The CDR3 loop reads CASSLSSVQPQHF. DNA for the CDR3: TGTGCCAGCAGCTTGAGTAGCGTTCAGCCCCAGCATTTT.

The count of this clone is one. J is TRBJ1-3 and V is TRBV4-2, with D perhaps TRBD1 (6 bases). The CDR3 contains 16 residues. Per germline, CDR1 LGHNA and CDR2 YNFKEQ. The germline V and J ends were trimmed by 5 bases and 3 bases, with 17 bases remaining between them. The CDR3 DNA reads TGTGCCAGCAGCTCCCCCTACAGGGATCGTGGAAACACCATATATTTT. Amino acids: CASSSPYRDRGNTIYF.

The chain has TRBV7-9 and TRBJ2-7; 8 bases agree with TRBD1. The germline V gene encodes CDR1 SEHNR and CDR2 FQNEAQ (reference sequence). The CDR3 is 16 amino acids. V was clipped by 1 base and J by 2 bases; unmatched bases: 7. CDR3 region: CASSLVSGQGTYEQYF. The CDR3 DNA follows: TGTGCCAGCAGCTTAGTAAGCGGACAGGGAACCTACGAGCAGTACTTC.